The 9 T cell receptor beta chains reported below all come from one sample, sequenced in a study of CD8+ T cells in alopecia areata. Investigators isolated RNA and reverse transcribed it into cDNA to act as the sequencing template. The repertoire was sequenced with immunoSEQ multiplex PCR; TCRdb's copy has only in-frame clones and lacks some. The sample consists of approximately 150,000 clones, around three fifths of them appearing once. Treatment in this sample: oral pan-JAK inhibitor, 5-10 mg twice daily. Sequenced material: CD4+ T cells sorted from blood, taken at week 24, from a patient treated with tofacitinib. The source of these receptors is a human donor with alopecia areata.

In the case of this clone: An end of the junction differs from the germline gene, which may be a read error. This chain links TRBV5-6 with TRBJ2-7, with 9 bases matching TRBD1. The germline CDR1 and CDR2 sequences are SGHDT and YYEEEE. The CDR3 totals 12 residues. CDR3 in amino acids: CASSSNRGRSSF. CDR3 sequence (DNA): TGTGCCAGCAGCTCGAACAGGGGGCGGTCATCGTTC.

V and J are TRBV7-9 and TRBJ1-5; maybe TRBD1 (6 bases). Germline-derived CDR1 and CDR2 are SEHNR and FQNEAQ (reference sequence). This CDR3 spans 15 amino acids. V shed 1 base and J shed 6 bases, with 13 bases lying between them. Written as DNA, the CDR3 is TGTGCCAGCAGCTTAGATGCAGGGGATGGTCAGCCCCAGCATTTT. This codes for CASSLDAGDGQPQHF.

This clone occurred a few times. V and J are TRBV29-1 and TRBJ2-1; 10 bases map to TRBD2. CDR3 length: 13 residues. The V gene's germline CDR1 is SQVTM and CDR2 ANQGSEA. The CDR3 reads CSHVRGSGGTLFF. CDR3 coding DNA: TGCAGTCACGTAAGAGGTAGCGGGGGGACCTTGTTCTTC.

The chain has TRBV5-6 and TRBJ1-1, with a weak D call TRBD1 (6 bases). Germline-derived CDR1 and CDR2 are SGHDT and YYEEEE. This CDR3 spans 14 amino acids. V lost 3 bases to trimming and J lost 4 bases, with 13 bases between them. The chain's CDR3 is CASSSAGVGTEAFF. The CDR3, as DNA: TGTGCCAGCAGCTCCGCAGGGGTTGGCACTGAAGCTTTCTTT.

The chain uses TRBV2 and TRBJ1-1; TRBD1 is a possible D gene (5 bases). Germline values: CDR1 SNHLY, CDR2 FYNNEI. CDR3 size: 14 residues. Trimming left V 4 bases short and J 3 bases short, with 12 bases between. CDR3 sequence: CASSVEGGDTEAFF. The CDR3 DNA reads TGTGCCAGCAGTGTAGAGGGAGGGGACACTGAAGCTTTCTTT. The full variable domain, completed using reference TRBV2 and TRBJ1-1, is EPEVTQTPSHQVTQMGQEVILRCVPISNHLYFYWYRQILGQKVEFLVSFYNNEISEKSEIFDDQFSVERPDGSNFTLKIRSTKLEDSAMYFCASSVEGGDTEAFFGQGTRLTVV.

The chain combines TRBV18 with TRBJ1-1; maybe TRBD1 (6 bases). The CDR3 consists of 12 residues. Germline V gives CDR1 KGHSH, CDR2 LQKENI. Trimming stripped 8 bases from V and 2 bases from J, with 9 bases between. In nucleotides, the CDR3 is TGTGCCAGCGGACAGCCTAACACTGAAGCTTTCTTT. Translation: CASGQPNTEAFF.

The CDR3 bases are TGTGCCAGCAGCCAAGTAGGGGACGAGACCCAGTACTTC. It codes for CASSQVGDETQYF. The V call is TRBV14, the J call TRBJ2-5; D may match TRBD1 or TRBD2 (5 bases each). This CDR3 comprises 13 residues. V lost 1 base and J lost 5, with 8 bases in between. The V gene's germline CDR1 is SGHDN and CDR2 FVKESK.

This rearrangement joins TRBV30 to TRBJ2-6; D ambiguous. Germline-derived CDR1 and CDR2 are GTSNPN and SVGIG (reference sequence). The CDR3 loop spans 11 amino acids. V lost 6 bases and J lost 1, with 1 base in between. CDR3 loop: CACSGANVLTF. The CDR3 DNA sequence: TGTGCCTGTTCTGGGGCCAACGTCCTGACTTTC.

The rearrangement joins TRBV14 to TRBJ2-7; a weak D match, TRBD2 (5 bases). Germline loops: CDR1 SGHDN, CDR2 FVKESK. There are 13 residues in the CDR3. Trimming took 0 bases from V and 3 from J, leaving 6 bases between them. The CDR3 reads CASSQDRGYEQYF. Here the CDR3 DNA reads TGTGCCAGCAGCCAAGACCGGGGCTACGAGCAGTACTTC.